These T cell receptor beta chains were read from a single sample in a study of blood T cell repertoires in COVID-19. Only in-frame clones appear in the TCRdb table, and some are missing; sequencing was by immunoSEQ multiplex PCR. The repertoire consists of just under 30,000 clones, with roughly 80% occurring once and the leading ten covering under 50%. Sequencing was carried out using peripheral blood. These receptor sequences come from a woman in her 70s with acute or convalescent COVID-19. The conserved cysteine and the conserved F or W are not part of the CDR3 here.

j_gene: TRBJ1-2
len: 12
v_gene: TRBV18
CDR3aa: ASSSTRGSEGYT

j_gene: TRBJ1-2
len: 14
v_gene: TRBV19
CDR3aa: ASIDSTGAPGSGYT

j_gene: TRBJ1-6
len: 12
v_gene: TRBV2
CDR3aa: ASAGSSYNSPLH

j_gene: TRBJ1-6
len: 13
v_gene: TRBV11-3
CDR3aa: ASEAGGSYNSPLH

j_gene: TRBJ2-5
len: 12
v_gene: TRBV6-2/TRBV6-3
CDR3aa: ASSYRTSGQTQY

j_gene: TRBJ2-4
len: 15
v_gene: TRBV11-2
CDR3aa: ASSPAHRERAKNIQY

j_gene: TRBJ1-1
len: 17
v_gene: TRBV10-1
CDR3aa: ASSEAFNQRARGDTEAF

j_gene: TRBJ2-1
len: 11
v_gene: TRBV6-2/TRBV6-3
CDR3aa: ASSRGSYNEQF

j_gene: TRBJ1-1
len: 14
v_gene: TRBV25-1
CDR3aa: ASSEKVGTGGTEAF

j_gene: TRBJ1-1
len: 10
v_gene: TRBV7-9
CDR3aa: ASRPRQDEAF